What follows is one T cell receptor beta chain and its context. Its antigen is unknown. This sample is drawn from a study of Ad26.COV2.S vaccination and SARS-CoV-2 variants. Study-wide results and caveats: Breadth and depth estimates from TCRs may understate total T cell responses. Participants given vaccine showed non-spike TCR breadth similar to that of placebo recipients. Among vaccine recipients, spike-specific TCR breadth exceeded that of placebo recipients.

This CDR3 spans 14 amino acids. Trimming pared 2 bases from V and 5 bases from J, leaving 12 bases between. Per germline, CDR1 MNHEY and CDR2 SMNVEV (reference sequence). Using immunoSEQ multiplex PCR, the repertoire was profiled, and TCRdb retains in-frame clones only, with some absent. The table includes about 98,000 clones, around 82% detected once. The chain recombines TRBV27 with TRBJ1-2; D ambiguous. The source material was peripheral blood, sampled after recovery from COVID-19. This clonotype was obtained from a human donor who had recovered from COVID-19. The CDR3 DNA follows: TGTGCCAGCAGTTTAAGTCCCGGACCGTATGGCTACACCTTC. Residues: CASSLSPGPYGYTF.